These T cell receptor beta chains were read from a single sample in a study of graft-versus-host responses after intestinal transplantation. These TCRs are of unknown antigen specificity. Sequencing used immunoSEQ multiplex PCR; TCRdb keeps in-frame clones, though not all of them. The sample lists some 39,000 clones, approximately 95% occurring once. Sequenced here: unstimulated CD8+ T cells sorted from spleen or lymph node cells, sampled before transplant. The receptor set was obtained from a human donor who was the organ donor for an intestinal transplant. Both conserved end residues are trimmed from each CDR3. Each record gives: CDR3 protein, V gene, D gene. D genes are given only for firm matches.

ASSDPDLGETQY | TRBV7-3 | NA
AWRPSSYEQY | TRBV30 | NA
ASRRDFAYEQY | TRBV2 | NA
AISEGTSVYNEQF | TRBV10-3 | TRBD2
ASSPWRGPLYGYT | TRBV7-8 | NA
ASSLAVGGLEWETQY | TRBV7-9 | NA
ASSLTDTTEAF | TRBV7-8 | NA
ASSQELWDFPLTYTDTQY | TRBV4-3 | NA
ASSTWDYPGELF | TRBV9 | TRBD2
ASSLEQVYEQY | TRBV11-2 | NA
ASSLTSGYTDTQY | TRBV19 | TRBD2
ASSPVGGAYEQY | TRBV18 | NA
ASSLGLAGALSYEQY | TRBV19 | TRBD2
ASSPGTVFNEKLF | TRBV5-6 | NA
ASSFDREYQETQY | TRBV7-9 | TRBD1
ASSRGGRGTQY | TRBV4-1 | TRBD1
ASSITGDHEQY | TRBV19 | TRBD1
ASRPVAGGPSSYEQY | TRBV7-8 | TRBD2
ASNKLGGVYEQY | TRBV11-1 | NA
ASRGSLGEKLF | TRBV5-4 | NA
ASTLRQGPEKLF | TRBV2 | NA
ASSFAGGRSEAF | TRBV11-2 | TRBD1
ATATTSGYEQY | TRBV7-8 | NA
ASSPSTGGAAPNTGELF | TRBV18 | TRBD1
ASSFQGDNTEAF | TRBV5-1 | TRBD1
ASSLDRGTGELF | TRBV7-6 | NA
ASSLVGTGVPTGELF | TRBV7-9 | TRBD1
ASSLGPTVSYNEQF | TRBV7-8 | NA
ASGPGTGYEQY | TRBV12-5 | TRBD1
ASSLGTSGGGY | TRBV5-6 | TRBD2
ASSGQGYGYT | TRBV5-1 | TRBD1
ASSPGLALGEQY | TRBV7-9 | TRBD2
ASSEGSNEQY | TRBV6-1 | NA
ASRDPTGELF | TRBV27 | NA
ASSETGSSSYNEQF | TRBV7-6 | NA
ASSMFASYEQY | TRBV19 | NA
ASSLTWTGNTEAF | TRBV7-3 | TRBD1
ASSIGLNEQF | TRBV19 | NA
ASSHSTGWDYEQY | TRBV7-9 | TRBD1
ASSFDSASEQY | TRBV5-4 | NA
ASSLGGPSGDTQY | TRBV5-4 | NA
ASSLLWTGNEQY | TRBV7-2 | TRBD1
AISPNREMNTEAF | TRBV10-3 | NA
ASSLLGWTEAF | TRBV7-2 | NA
SVEAADRNTGELF | TRBV29-1 | NA
ASSEGLDEQF | TRBV5-6 | NA
ASSTVVNTEAF | TRBV6-6 | NA
ASSEGYGYT | TRBV10-2 | NA
ASSDSAGATDTQY | TRBV6-4 | NA
ASSAGVSSYEQY | TRBV5-6 | NA
ASSDLTDYNEQF | TRBV6-1 | NA
ASSIRSGLNEQF | TRBV19 | NA
ASSGFPYDEQF | TRBV19 | NA
ASSYTNGYEQY | TRBV6-5 | NA
ASSLGDRRPNYGYT | TRBV7-9 | NA